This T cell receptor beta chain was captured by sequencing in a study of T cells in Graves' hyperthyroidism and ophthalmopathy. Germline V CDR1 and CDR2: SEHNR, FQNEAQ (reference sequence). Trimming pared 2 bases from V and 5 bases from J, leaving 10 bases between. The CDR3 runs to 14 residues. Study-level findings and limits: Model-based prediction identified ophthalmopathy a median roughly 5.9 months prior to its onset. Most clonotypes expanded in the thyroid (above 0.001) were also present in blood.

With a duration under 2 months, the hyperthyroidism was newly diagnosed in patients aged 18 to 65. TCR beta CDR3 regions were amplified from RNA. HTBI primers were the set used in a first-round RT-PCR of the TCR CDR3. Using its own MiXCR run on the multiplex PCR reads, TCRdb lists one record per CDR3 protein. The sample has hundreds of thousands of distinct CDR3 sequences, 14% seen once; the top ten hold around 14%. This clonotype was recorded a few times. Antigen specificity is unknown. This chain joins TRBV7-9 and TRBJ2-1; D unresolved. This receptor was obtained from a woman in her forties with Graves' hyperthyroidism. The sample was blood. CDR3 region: CASSLFPQDNEQFF. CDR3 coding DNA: TGTGCCAGCAGCTTATTCCCCCAGGACAATGAGCAGTTCTTC.